This TCR beta chain was identified during a study of OX40 agonist ivuxolimab in advanced cancers. Study as a whole: Intravenous ivuxolimab was administered to patients every 2 weeks at 0.01 to 10 mg/kg. The eligibility criteria allowed prior anti-PD-1, anti-PD-L1 or anti-CTLA-4 therapy, and 40% had some. Overall study findings and caveats: In general, CD8+ T cells held more expanded clones than CD4+ did, on average. Doses of 0.1 to 3.0 mg/kg were accompanied by clonal expansion of CD4+ and CD8+ blood T cells by week 6.

This clone has more than one count but fewer than ten. Antigen: not known. Method: immunoSEQ multiplex PCR; TCRdb's copy keeps in-frame clones and lacks some. Among 65,000 to 75,000 clones listed, around 85% were seen once. V shed 7 bases and J shed 5 bases, with 8 bases lying between them. The CDR3 is 11 residues long. Germline lookup yields CDR1 MDHEN and CDR2 SYDVKM. Sequences were derived from CD4+ or CD8+ T cells sorted from blood, sampled in a trial of the OX40 agonist ivuxolimab. The rearrangement links TRBV28 to TRBJ1-1; D is undetermined. The clonotype originates from an adult with an advanced solid tumor such as melanoma, head and neck, liver or kidney cancer. The CDR3 DNA sequence: TGTGCCAGCAACAGTGGAACTGAAGCTTTCTTT. Translation: CASNSGTEAFF.